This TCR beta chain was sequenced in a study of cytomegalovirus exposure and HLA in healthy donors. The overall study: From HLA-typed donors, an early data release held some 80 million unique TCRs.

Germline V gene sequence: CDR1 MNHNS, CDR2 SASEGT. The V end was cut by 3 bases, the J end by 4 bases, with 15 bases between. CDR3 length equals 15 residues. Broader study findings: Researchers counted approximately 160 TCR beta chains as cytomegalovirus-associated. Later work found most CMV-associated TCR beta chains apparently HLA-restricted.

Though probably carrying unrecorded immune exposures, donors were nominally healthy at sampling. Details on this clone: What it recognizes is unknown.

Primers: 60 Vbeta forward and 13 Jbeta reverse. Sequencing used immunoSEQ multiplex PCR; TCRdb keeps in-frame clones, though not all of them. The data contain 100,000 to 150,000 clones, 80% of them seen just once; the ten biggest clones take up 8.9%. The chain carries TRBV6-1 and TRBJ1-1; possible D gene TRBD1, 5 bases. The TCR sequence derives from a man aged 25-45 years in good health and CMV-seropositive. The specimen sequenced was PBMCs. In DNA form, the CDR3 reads TGTGCCAGCAGTGACCGGGGGGGATTGAGCACTGAAGCTTTCTTT. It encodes CASSDRGGLSTEAFF.